These T cell receptor beta chains were read from a single sample in a study of early T cells in non-severe SARS-CoV-2 infection. TCRdb re-called the 5' RACE reads through MiXCR, storing one row per CDR3 protein. The sample has under 75,000 distinct CDR3 sequences; over 10% are singletons. Sample: whole blood. Receptors originate from an adult who was a healthcare worker with PCR-confirmed SARS-CoV-2 infection or an uninfected control (not recorded which). CDR3s include the opening cysteine and the closing phenylalanine or tryptophan. Fields, in order: clone size, J gene, V gene, D gene, CDR3 DNA, CDR3 protein. The D gene is left open where the match is weak. Some rows have no size entry. The others give once, few or many, or a class for an expanded clone.

>few|TRBJ2-7|TRBV9|TRBD1
TGTGCCAGCAGCGTAGGAGGGGGCCGGAACTACGAGCAGTACTTC
CASSVGGGRNYEQYF
>few|TRBJ2-5|TRBV10-3|.
TGTGCCATCAGTGAGTCGAGACAGGGACTCCAAGAGACCCAGTACTTC
CAISESRQGLQETQYF
>few|TRBJ2-1|TRBV29-1|TRBD1
TGCAGCGTTGCGGACAGGGGGCAAAATGAGCAGTTCTTC
CSVADRGQNEQFF
>many|TRBJ2-7|TRBV20-1|.
TGCAGTGCTAGTAACGGGGCGGCCCTTCACGAGCAGTACTTC
CSASNGAALHEQYF
>few|TRBJ2-1|TRBV5-1|.
TGCGCCAGCAGCTTGGTTGGACTAACTTACAATGAGCAGTTCTTC
CASSLVGLTYNEQFF
>.|TRBJ1-2|TRBV11-2|TRBD1
TGTGCCAGCAGCTCAGAGTGGACAGGATATGGCTACACCTTC
CASSSEWTGYGYTF
>.|TRBJ2-1|TRBV4-1|TRBD2
TGCGCCAGCAGCCAACCTAGCGGGAGGGGGACCTACAATGAGCAGTTCTTC
CASSQPSGRGTYNEQFF
>.|TRBJ2-2|TRBV29-1|TRBD1
TGCAGCGTTGATGTAGGGGGCAACACCGGGGAGCTGTTTTTT
CSVDVGGNTGELFF
>.|TRBJ2-3|TRBV27|.
TGTGCCAGCACCCCTTTTGGAGCAGACACAGATACGCAGTATTTT
CASTPFGADTDTQYF
>many|TRBJ2-2|TRBV7-3|.
TGTGCCAGCAGCTTAGATGATCCCGGGGGGGAGCTGTTTTTT
CASSLDDPGGELFF
>.|TRBJ1-1|TRBV6-1|TRBD1
TGTGCCAGCAGTGAAGTTGACTCGGCCAGGGGGTACGGAGACACTGAAGCTTTCTTT
CASSEVDSARGYGDTEAFF
>.|TRBJ2-3|TRBV5-4|TRBD1
TGTGCCAGCAGCTTTCCCAAACAGGGGGGCACAGATACGCAGTATTTT
CASSFPKQGGTDTQYF
>.|TRBJ1-5|TRBV19|TRBD1
TGTGCCAGTAGAGACAGGGGATGGGGCAATCAGCCCCAGCATTTT
CASRDRGWGNQPQHF
>.|TRBJ2-5|TRBV7-9|TRBD2
TGTGCCAGCAGCTTAGGGGCTAGCGGAAAAGAGACCCAGTACTTC
CASSLGASGKETQYF
>many|TRBJ1-2|TRBV5-1|.
TGCGCCAGCAGCTTGGCCGTAGGGGAGGTTGGCTACACCTTC
CASSLAVGEVGYTF
>many|TRBJ2-5|TRBV9|TRBD2
TGTGCCAGCAGCTCCAAGAGGGTAGCGGGGCCTGGGGAGACCCAGTACTTC
CASSSKRVAGPGETQYF
>many|TRBJ2-2|TRBV29-1|TRBD1
TGCAGCGTTACGACAGGGGGCGCAAACACCGGGGAGCTGTTTTTT
CSVTTGGANTGELFF
>.|TRBJ2-1|TRBV28|.
TGTGCCAGCAGCCTCAGCGGGCGATACAATGAGCAGTTCTTC
CASSLSGRYNEQFF
>many|TRBJ2-2|TRBV18|TRBD1
TGTGCCAGCTCAGAAGTGACAGGGCGGGCCGGGGAGCTGTTTTTT
CASSEVTGRAGELFF
>.|TRBJ1-2|TRBV5-6|TRBD1
TGTGCCAGCAATTTGGGACAGGTCGATGGCTACACCTTC
CASNLGQVDGYTF
>few|TRBJ2-3|TRBV28|.
TGTGCCAGCAGTTTTCTCCAAGGCACAGATACGCAGTATTTT
CASSFLQGTDTQYF
>.|TRBJ2-7|TRBV28|.
TGTGCCAGCAGTTTCCAACAAGTACACCCCTCCTACGAGCAGTACTTC
CASSFQQVHPSYEQYF
>few|TRBJ2-1|TRBV5-6|TRBD2
TGTGCCAGCAGCTTGGAAGCGGGACGGAATGAGCAGTTCTTC
CASSLEAGRNEQFF
>many|TRBJ2-5|TRBV20-1|.
TGCAGTGCTAGTGACCAGAAAGAGACCCAGTACTTC
CSASDQKETQYF
>few|TRBJ2-4|TRBV20-1|.
TGCAGTGCTCCCGCTATAGCCAAAAACATTCAGTACTTC
CSAPAIAKNIQYF
>many|TRBJ2-3|TRBV24-1|.
TGTGCCACCAGTGCCCCGGGACTCACAGATACGCAGTATTTT
CATSAPGLTDTQYF
>many|TRBJ2-2|TRBV11-1|TRBD1
TGTGCCAGCAGACTACAGGGACAGGGGGGCACCGGGGAGCTGTTTTTT
CASRLQGQGGTGELFF
>many|TRBJ2-1|TRBV7-6|TRBD1
TGTGCCAGCAGCCCAAGGACAGGCCTTAGCTCCTACAATGAGCAGTTCTTC
CASSPRTGLSSYNEQFF
>few|TRBJ2-5|TRBV28|TRBD2
TGTGCCAGCAGGCGGGGACTAGCGGGAGGTCGTGAGACCCAGTACTTC
CASRRGLAGGRETQYF
>many|TRBJ1-2|TRBV7-9|.
TGTGCCAGCAGCTCAGGTGACAGTTTGACTGCCGCTGGCTACACCTTC
CASSSGDSLTAAGYTF
>.|TRBJ1-3|TRBV28|.
TGTGCCAGCAACGCTGCGGGACGCAGCTCTGGAAACACCATATATTTT
CASNAAGRSSGNTIYF
>.|TRBJ2-6|TRBV10-3|.
TGTGCCTCCAGCGGGCATAGCGGGGCCAACGTCCTGACTTTC
CASSGHSGANVLTF
>many|TRBJ2-1|TRBV20-1|.
TGCAGTGCTAGAGTGGAGGGGGGCGCGGTCAATGAGCAGTTCTTC
CSARVEGGAVNEQFF
>many|TRBJ1-3|TRBV29-1|.
TGCAGCGTTGGTTCCGGACGGGACGGAAACACCATATATTTT
CSVGSGRDGNTIYF
>few|TRBJ2-1|TRBV30|.
TGTGCCTGGAGCGGCGAGAATGAGCAGTTCTTC
CAWSGENEQFF
>.|TRBJ2-6|TRBV12-3/TRBV12-4|.
TGTGCCAGCAGTCCCCCCAGGACCGTCGCTAATTCTGGGGCCAACGTCCTGACTTTC
CASSPPRTVANSGANVLTF
>few|TRBJ2-5|TRBV20-1|.
TGCAGTGCCTACCCTCAAGTGGGCTGGAAGACCCAGTACTTC
CSAYPQVGWKTQYF
>.|TRBJ2-7|TRBV27|TRBD1
TGTGCCACCAGGGGGAGACCGGGACAGGGTGACGAGCAGTACTTC
CATRGRPGQGDEQYF
>.|TRBJ1-2|TRBV5-1|TRBD1
TGCGCCAGCAGCCGGACAGGCGGGAACTATGGCTACACCTTC
CASSRTGGNYGYTF
>few|TRBJ2-3|TRBV9|TRBD2
TGTGCCAGCAGCGGTTCCACCAGCGGGACGAGCACAGATACGCAGTATTTT
CASSGSTSGTSTDTQYF
>.|TRBJ2-2|TRBV11-1|.
TGTGCCAGCAGCCGAAAAGGAATTTCGAACACCGGGGAGCTGTTTTTT
CASSRKGISNTGELFF
>once|TRBJ2-5|TRBV4-3|.
TGCGCCAGCAGCCAAAGTCGGCTGTACCAAGAGACCCAGTACTTC
CASSQSRLYQETQYF
>.|TRBJ2-7|TRBV28|TRBD2
TGTGCCAGCGGGACTAGCGGGAGCTTCTCCTACGAGCAGTACTTC
CASGTSGSFSYEQYF
>once|TRBJ1-1|TRBV28|.
TGTGCCAGCATGGACAACACTGAAGCTTTCTTT
CASMDNTEAFF
>many|TRBJ2-7|TRBV9|TRBD1
TGTGCCAGCAGCGTAGGCACAGGGGTAGACGAGCAGTACTTC
CASSVGTGVDEQYF
>.|TRBJ2-3|TRBV20-1|.
TGCAGTGCTCCCCGGTGGGGATTTACTAGCACAGATACGCAGTATTTT
CSAPRWGFTSTDTQYF
>few|TRBJ2-7|TRBV19|TRBD2
TGTGCCAGTAGTCCCAACCCCCCGGGACTAGCGGGAGGGCTAAAGGAGGGATACGAGCAGTACTTC
CASSPNPPGLAGGLKEGYEQYF
>many|TRBJ2-4|TRBV7-9|.
TGTGCCAGCAGCTTAGAGGCGGACATTCAGTACTTC
CASSLEADIQYF
>few|TRBJ1-3|TRBV7-8|.
TGTGCCAGCAGCTTACTGGGCACCGACTCTGGAAACACCATATATTTT
CASSLLGTDSGNTIYF
>many|TRBJ1-6|TRBV12-3/TRBV12-4|TRBD1
TGTGCCAGCACCCCGGGACAGGGCCTGGTACCCCTCCACTTT
CASTPGQGLVPLHF
>.|TRBJ2-1|TRBV5-7|.
TGTGCCAGCAGCTTGGTGGGACTGTCAAGTGAGCAGTTCTTC
CASSLVGLSSEQFF
>many|TRBJ2-1|TRBV5-4|TRBD1
TGTGCCAGCAGCTTGGCCAAGGACAGGAGGAAGAATGAGCAGTTCTTC
CASSLAKDRRKNEQFF
>few|TRBJ2-1|TRBV12-3/TRBV12-4|.
TGTGCCAGCAACAGTAGGAGGAGCTCCTACAATGAGCAGTTCTTC
CASNSRRSSYNEQFF